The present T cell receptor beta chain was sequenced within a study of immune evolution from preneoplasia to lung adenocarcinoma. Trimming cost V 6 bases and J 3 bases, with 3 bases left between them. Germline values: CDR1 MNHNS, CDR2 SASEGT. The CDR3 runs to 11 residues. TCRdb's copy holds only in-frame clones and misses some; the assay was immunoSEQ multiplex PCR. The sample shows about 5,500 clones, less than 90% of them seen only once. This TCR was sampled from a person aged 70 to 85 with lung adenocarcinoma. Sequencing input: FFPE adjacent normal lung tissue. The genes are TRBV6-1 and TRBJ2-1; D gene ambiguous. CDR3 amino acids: CASRNYNEQFF. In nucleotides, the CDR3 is TGTGCCAGCAGAAACTACAATGAGCAGTTCTTC.